The rows below give T cell receptor beta chains drawn from one sample of a study of somatic mutations in cytotoxic T cells in rheumatoid arthritis. Sequenced by immunoSEQ multiplex PCR; TCRdb stores in-frame clones only, minus some. There are over 15,000 clones in the sample; 80% occur only once, and about 9.4% lies in the top ten. The sequencing sample was made of CD8+ T cells sorted from blood. The receptors were sampled from an adult with rheumatoid arthritis. Each CDR3 is given with its conserved first and last residue. A D gene is named only where the DNA matches it firmly. Clone size is not always given. Where it is, it says once, few, many or a class for expanded clones.

D	size	J	V	DNA	CDR3
.	.	TRBJ2-1	TRBV5-1	TGCGCCACCAAGCTAGGGAGTGAGCAGTTCTTC	CATKLGSEQFF
TRBD2	.	TRBJ2-2	TRBV27	TGTGCCAGCAGTTTATGGGGAGGGCGGATCACCGGGGAGCTGTTTTTT	CASSLWGGRITGELFF
TRBD2	few	TRBJ2-1	TRBV6-1	TGTGCCAGCAGTGATCTAGCGGGGGGGCAAAATGAGCAGTTCTTC	CASSDLAGGQNEQFF
TRBD1	.	TRBJ1-2	TRBV7-9	TGTGCCAGCGGCCGGGACAGGGACTATGGCTACACCTTC	CASGRDRDYGYTF
.	.	TRBJ1-1	TRBV2	TGTGCCAGCAGTGAGGTTGAGGGAGGGAACACTGAAGCTTTCTTT	CASSEVEGGNTEAFF
.	.	TRBJ2-3	TRBV7-9	TGTGCCAGCAGCCTCCTGGAGGTAGATACGCAGTATTTT	CASSLLEVDTQYF
TRBD1	.	TRBJ2-5	TRBV5-4	TGTGCCAGCAGCTACAGGGGAGAGACCCAGTACTTC	CASSYRGETQYF
TRBD1	.	TRBJ1-4	TRBV5-1	TGCGCCAGCAGCCCCGGACAGGGATCGAGGGAAAAACTGTTTTTT	CASSPGQGSREKLFF
TRBD2	once	TRBJ2-5	TRBV27	TGTGCCAGCAGTTTATCCCCCCTAGCGGTCCAAGAGACCCAGTACTTC	CASSLSPLAVQETQYF
.	.	TRBJ2-7	TRBV28	TGTGAGCCAGTGACATCCGGGCCCTACGAGCAGTACTTC	CEPVTSGPYEQYF
.	.	TRBJ2-2	TRBV29-1	TGCAGCGTTGAAACGGGCAGGGGTGGGACCGGGGAGCTGTTTTTT	CSVETGRGGTGELFF
TRBD2	once	TRBJ2-1	TRBV27	TGTGCCAGCAGCTCCCCCGGGGGGGGAAACAATGAGCAGTTCTTC	CASSSPGGGNNEQFF
TRBD1	once	TRBJ1-2	TRBV11-2	TGTGCCAGCAGCTTAGATCGGGACAGGGAAGTGGGTTCTAATGGCTACACCTTC	CASSLDRDREVGSNGYTF
.	.	TRBJ2-2	TRBV10-3	TGTGCCATCGGTCGGGATTCGGTGGCCGGGGAGCTGTTTTTT	CAIGRDSVAGELFF
TRBD2	.	TRBJ2-3	TRBV2	TGTGCCAGCGGGGGGGACCCTGCTTATTTT	CASGGDPAYF
TRBD1	once	TRBJ2-7	TRBV13	TGTGCCAGCAGCGCGACTCCCGGGACAGGCGCCTACGAGCAGTACTTC	CASSATPGTGAYEQYF
.	.	TRBJ2-2	TRBV7-7	TGTGCCAGCAGCGCCGGACCGCTGAACACCGGGGAGCTGTTTTTT	CASSAGPLNTGELFF
TRBD1	.	TRBJ1-2	TRBV9	TGTGCCAGCACCCCAGGGAGGGGGACAGTCTATGGCTACACCTTC	CASTPGRGTVYGYTF
.	.	TRBJ1-5	TRBV6-5	TGTGCCAGCAGTCCGGGACCCCATGGCCGTCAGCCCCAGCATTTT	CASSPGPHGRQPQHF
.	.	TRBJ2-1	TRBV9	TGTGCCAGCAGCCCGTCCTCGCCCGAAGGCCCCTACAATGAGCAGTTCTTC	CASSPSSPEGPYNEQFF
TRBD1	.	TRBJ1-4	TRBV5-1	TGCGCCAGCATGCCCTGGGGACAGGGTAATGAAAAACTGTTTTTT	CASMPWGQGNEKLFF
.	once	TRBJ1-1	TRBV6-1	TGTGCCAGCAGTGAGAAGGTTGAGTTAGTAGCTGAAGCTTTCTTT	CASSEKVELVAEAFF
.	.	TRBJ2-3	TRBV18	TGTGCCAGCTCAACGGATACGCAGTATTTT	CASSTDTQYF
TRBD2	.	TRBJ2-1	TRBV6-5	TGTGCCAGCAGTTACGGTGGTAGCGGGGGGGATGAGCAGTTCTTC	CASSYGGSGGDEQFF
.	.	TRBJ1-5	TRBV27	TGTGCCAGCAGTCCCAATCGGGCGGGCGGCAATCAGCCCCAGCATTTT	CASSPNRAGGNQPQHF
TRBD1	.	TRBJ2-5	TRBV7-9	TGTGCCAGCAGGGGTATGACAGGGAGAGAGACCCAGTACTTC	CASRGMTGRETQYF